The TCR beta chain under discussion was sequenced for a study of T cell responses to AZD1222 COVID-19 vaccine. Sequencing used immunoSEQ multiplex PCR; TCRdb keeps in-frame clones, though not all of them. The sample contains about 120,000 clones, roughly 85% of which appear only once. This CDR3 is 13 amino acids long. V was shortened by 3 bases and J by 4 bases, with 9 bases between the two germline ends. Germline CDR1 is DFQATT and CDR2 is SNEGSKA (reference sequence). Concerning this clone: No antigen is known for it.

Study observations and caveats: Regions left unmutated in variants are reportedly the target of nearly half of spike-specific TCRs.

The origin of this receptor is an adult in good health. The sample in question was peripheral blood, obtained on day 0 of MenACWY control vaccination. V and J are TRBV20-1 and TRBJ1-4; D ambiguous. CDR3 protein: CSASQSLNEKLFF. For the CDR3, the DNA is TGCAGTGCTAGTCAGAGCCTTAATGAAAAACTGTTTTTT.